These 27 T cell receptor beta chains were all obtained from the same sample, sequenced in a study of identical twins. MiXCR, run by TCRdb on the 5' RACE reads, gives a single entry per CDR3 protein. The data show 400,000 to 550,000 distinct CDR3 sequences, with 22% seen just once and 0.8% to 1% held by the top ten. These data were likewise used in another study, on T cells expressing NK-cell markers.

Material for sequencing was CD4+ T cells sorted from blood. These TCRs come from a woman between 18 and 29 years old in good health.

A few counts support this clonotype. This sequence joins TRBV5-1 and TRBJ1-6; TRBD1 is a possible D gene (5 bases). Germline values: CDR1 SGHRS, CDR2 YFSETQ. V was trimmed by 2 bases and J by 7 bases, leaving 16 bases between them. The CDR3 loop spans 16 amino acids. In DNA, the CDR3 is TGCGCCAGCAGCTTTACCCCCGGGACGGCAAATTCACCCCTCCACTTT. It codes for CASSFTPGTANSPLHF.

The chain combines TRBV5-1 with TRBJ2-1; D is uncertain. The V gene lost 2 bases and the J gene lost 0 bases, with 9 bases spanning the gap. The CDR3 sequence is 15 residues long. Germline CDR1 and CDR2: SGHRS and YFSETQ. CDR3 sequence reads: CASSFSLSSYNEQFF. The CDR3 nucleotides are TGCGCCAGCAGCTTCAGTTTAAGCTCCTACAATGAGCAGTTCTTC.

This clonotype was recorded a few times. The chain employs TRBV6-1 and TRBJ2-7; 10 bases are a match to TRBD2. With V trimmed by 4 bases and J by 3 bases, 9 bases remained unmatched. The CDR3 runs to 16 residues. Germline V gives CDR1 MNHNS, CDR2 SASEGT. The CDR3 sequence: CASSVTLAGAGYEQYF. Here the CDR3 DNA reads TGTGCCAGCAGTGTCACTCTAGCGGGGGCGGGCTACGAGCAGTACTTC.

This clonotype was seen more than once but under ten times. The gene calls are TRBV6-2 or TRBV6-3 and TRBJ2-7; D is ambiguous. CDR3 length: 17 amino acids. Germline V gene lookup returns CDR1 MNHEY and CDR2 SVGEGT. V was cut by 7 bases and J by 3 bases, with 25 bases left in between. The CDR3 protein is CASTPVRWVIANYEQYF. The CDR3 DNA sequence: TGTGCCAGCACGCCCGTACGATGGGTGATAGCTAACTACGAGCAGTACTTC.

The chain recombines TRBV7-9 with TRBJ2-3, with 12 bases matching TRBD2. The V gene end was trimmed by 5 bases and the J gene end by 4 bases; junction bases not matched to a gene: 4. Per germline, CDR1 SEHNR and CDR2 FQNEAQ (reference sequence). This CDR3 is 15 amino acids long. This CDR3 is CASSQTSGGSDTQYF. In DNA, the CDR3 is TGTGCCAGCAGCCAGACTAGCGGGGGATCAGATACGCAGTATTTT.

CDR3 residues: CASSFGGTSGNYEQYF. In DNA, the CDR3 is TGCGCCAGCAGCTTTGGTGGGACTAGCGGCAACTACGAGCAGTACTTC. The genes are TRBV5-1 and TRBJ2-7, with 11 bases matching TRBD2. V was clipped by 2 bases and J by 3 bases; unmatched bases: 7. The CDR3 has 16 amino acids. Germline V CDR1 and CDR2: SGHRS, YFSETQ. Filled out from reference TRBV5-1 and TRBJ2-7, the complete variable domain reads KAGVTQTPRYLIKTRGQQVTLSCSPISGHRSVSWYQQTPGQGLQFLFEYFSETQRNKGNFPGRFSGRQFSNSRSEMNVSTLELGDSALYLCASSFGGTSGNYEQYFGPGTRLTVT.

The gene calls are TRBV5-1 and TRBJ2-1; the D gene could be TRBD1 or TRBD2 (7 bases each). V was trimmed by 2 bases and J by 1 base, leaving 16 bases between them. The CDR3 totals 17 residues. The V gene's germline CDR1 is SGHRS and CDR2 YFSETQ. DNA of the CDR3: TGCGCCAGCAGCTTTGACCCCAGGGGGGGTTCCTACAATGAGCAGTTCTTC. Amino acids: CASSFDPRGGSYNEQFF. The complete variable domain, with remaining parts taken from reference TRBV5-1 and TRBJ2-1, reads KAGVTQTPRYLIKTRGQQVTLSCSPISGHRSVSWYQQTPGQGLQFLFEYFSETQRNKGNFPGRFSGRQFSNSRSEMNVSTLELGDSALYLCASSFDPRGGSYNEQFFGPGTRLTVL.

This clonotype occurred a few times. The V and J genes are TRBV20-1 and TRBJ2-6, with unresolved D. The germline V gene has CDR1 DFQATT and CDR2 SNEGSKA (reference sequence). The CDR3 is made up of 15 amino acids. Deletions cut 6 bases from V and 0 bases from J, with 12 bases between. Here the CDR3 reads CSALTDSSGANVLTF. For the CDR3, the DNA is TGCAGTGCCTTGACGGATAGCTCTGGGGCCAACGTCCTGACTTTC.

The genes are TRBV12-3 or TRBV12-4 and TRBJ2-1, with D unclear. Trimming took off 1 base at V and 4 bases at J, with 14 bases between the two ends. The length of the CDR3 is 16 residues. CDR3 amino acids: CASSLGTPDMYNEQFF. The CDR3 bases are TGTGCCAGCAGTTTAGGGACGCCTGATATGTACAATGAGCAGTTCTTC.

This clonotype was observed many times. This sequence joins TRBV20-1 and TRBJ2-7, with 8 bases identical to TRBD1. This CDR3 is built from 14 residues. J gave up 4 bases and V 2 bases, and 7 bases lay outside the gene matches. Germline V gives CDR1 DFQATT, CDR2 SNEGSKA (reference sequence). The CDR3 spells CSARRRGPDYEQYF. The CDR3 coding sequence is TGCAGTGCTAGACGCAGGGGGCCCGATTACGAGCAGTACTTC.

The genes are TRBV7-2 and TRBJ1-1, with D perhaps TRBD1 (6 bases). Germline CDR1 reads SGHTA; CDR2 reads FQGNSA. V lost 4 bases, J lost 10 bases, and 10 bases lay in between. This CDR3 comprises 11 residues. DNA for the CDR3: TGTGCCAGCAGCTCCCACAGGGCAGCTTTCTTT. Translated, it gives CASSSHRAAFF.

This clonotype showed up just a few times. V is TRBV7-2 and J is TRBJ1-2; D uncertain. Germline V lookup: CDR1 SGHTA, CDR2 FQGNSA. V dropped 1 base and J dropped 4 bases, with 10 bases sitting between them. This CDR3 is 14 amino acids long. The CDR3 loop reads CASSLDPWSYGYTF. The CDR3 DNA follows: TGTGCCAGCAGCTTAGACCCCTGGAGCTATGGCTACACCTTC.

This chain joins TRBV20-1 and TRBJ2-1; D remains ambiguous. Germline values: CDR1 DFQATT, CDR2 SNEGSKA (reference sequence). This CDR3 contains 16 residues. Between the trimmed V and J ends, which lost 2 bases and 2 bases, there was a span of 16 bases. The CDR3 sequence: CSARRTPTGAYNEQFF. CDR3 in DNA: TGCAGTGCTAGACGGACCCCCACGGGCGCCTACAATGAGCAGTTCTTC.

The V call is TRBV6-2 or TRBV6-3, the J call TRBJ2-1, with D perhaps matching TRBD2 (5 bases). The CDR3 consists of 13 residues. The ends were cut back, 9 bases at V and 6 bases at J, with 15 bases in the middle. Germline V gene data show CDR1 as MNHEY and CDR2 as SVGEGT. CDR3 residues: CASQLVARNEQFF. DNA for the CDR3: TGTGCCAGTCAACTAGTAGCGCGCAATGAGCAGTTCTTC.

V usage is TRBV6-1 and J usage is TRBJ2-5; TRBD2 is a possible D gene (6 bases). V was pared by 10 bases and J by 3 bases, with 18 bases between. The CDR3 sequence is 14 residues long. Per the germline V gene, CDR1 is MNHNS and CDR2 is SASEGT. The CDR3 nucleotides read TGTGCCACCCGGATCGGACTAAGCGAAGAGACCCAGTACTTC. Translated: CATRIGLSEETQYF.

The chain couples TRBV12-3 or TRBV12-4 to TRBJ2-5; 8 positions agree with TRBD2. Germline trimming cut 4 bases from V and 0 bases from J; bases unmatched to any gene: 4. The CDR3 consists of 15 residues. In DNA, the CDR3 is TGTGCCAGCAGTTGGACTAGCAGGTACCAAGAGACCCAGTACTTC. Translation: CASSWTSRYQETQYF.

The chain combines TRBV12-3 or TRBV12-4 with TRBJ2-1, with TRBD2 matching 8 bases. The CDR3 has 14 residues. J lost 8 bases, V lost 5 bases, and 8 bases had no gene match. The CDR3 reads CASSPTGTRYEQFF. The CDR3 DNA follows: TGTGCCAGCAGTCCTACCGGGACTAGGTATGAGCAGTTCTTC.

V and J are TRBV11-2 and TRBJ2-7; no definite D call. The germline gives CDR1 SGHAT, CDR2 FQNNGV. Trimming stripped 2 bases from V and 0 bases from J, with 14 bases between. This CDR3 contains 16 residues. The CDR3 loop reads CASSLFRTWSSYEQYF. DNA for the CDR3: TGTGCCAGCAGCTTATTTAGGACCTGGAGCTCCTACGAGCAGTACTTC.

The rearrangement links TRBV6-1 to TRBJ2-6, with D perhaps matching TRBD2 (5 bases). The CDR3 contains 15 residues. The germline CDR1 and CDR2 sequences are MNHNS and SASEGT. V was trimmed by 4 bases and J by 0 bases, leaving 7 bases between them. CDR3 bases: TGTGCCAGCAGTGCGACTAACTCTGGGGCCAACGTCCTGACTTTC. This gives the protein CASSATNSGANVLTF.

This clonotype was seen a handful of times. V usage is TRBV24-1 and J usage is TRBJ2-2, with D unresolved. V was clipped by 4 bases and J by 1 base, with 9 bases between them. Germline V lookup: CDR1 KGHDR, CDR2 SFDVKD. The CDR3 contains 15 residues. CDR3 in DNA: TGTGCCACCAGTGACCCCCGACAGAACACCGGGGAGCTGTTTTTT. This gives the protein CATSDPRQNTGELFF.

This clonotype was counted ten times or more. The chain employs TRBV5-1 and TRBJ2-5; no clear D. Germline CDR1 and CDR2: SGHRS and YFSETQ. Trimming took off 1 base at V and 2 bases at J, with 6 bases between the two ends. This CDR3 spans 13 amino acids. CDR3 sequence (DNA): TGCGCCAGCAGCTTGACGCCGCAAGAGACCCAGTACTTC. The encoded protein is CASSLTPQETQYF.

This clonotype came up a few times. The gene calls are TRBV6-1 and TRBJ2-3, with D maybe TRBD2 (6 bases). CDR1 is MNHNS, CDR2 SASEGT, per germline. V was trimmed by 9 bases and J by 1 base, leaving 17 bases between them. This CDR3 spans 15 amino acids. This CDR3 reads CASAGWAQGTDTQYF. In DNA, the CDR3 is TGTGCCAGTGCGGGGTGGGCGCAAGGCACAGATACGCAGTATTTT.

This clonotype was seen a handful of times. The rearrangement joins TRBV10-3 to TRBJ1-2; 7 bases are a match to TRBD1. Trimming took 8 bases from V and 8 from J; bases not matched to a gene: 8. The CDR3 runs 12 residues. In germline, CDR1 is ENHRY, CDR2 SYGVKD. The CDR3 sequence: CAIGGTAWGYTF. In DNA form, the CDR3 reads TGTGCCATCGGGGGGACAGCCTGGGGCTACACCTTC.

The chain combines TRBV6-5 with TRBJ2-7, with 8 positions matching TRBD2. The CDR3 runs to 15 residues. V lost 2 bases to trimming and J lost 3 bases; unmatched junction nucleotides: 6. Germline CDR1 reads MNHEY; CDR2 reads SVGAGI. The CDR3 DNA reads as TGTGCCAGCAGTTACGCGACTAGCGCGAACTACGAGCAGTACTTC. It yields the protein CASSYATSANYEQYF.

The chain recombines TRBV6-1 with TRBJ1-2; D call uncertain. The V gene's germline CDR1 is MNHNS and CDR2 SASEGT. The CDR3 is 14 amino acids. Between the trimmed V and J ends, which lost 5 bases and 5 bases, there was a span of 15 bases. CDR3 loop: CASSRTAIRYGYTF. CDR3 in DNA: TGTGCCAGCAGTCGGACGGCCATACGGTATGGCTACACCTTC.

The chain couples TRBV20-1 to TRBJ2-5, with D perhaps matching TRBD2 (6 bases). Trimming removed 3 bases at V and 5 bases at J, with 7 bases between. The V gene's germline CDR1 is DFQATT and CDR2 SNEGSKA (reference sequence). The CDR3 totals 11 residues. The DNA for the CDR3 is TGCAGTGCTAGGGGGAGGGAGACCCAGTACTTC. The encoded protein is CSARGRETQYF.

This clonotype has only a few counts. CDR3 region: CASSLYEDRSPFGANVLTF. CDR3 nucleotides: TGTGCCAGCAGCTTATATGAGGACAGGAGTCCTTTTGGGGCCAACGTCCTGACTTTC. This chain connects TRBV7-6 to TRBJ2-6; 7 bases match TRBD1. J lost 3 bases, V lost 2 bases, and 13 bases had no gene match. Germline V gene lookup returns CDR1 SGHVS and CDR2 FNYEAQ. The CDR3 is made up of 19 amino acids.